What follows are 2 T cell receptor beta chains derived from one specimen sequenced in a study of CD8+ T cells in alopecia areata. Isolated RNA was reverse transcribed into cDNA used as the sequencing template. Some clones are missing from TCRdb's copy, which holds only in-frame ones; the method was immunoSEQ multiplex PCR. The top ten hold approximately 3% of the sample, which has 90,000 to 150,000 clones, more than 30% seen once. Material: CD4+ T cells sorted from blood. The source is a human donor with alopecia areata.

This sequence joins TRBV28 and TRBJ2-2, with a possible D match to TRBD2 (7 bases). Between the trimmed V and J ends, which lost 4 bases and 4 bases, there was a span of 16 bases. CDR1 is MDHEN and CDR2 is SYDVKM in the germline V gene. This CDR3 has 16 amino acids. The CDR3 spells CASSYGGAGFTGELFF. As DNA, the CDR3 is TGTGCCAGCAGTTATGGGGGGGCTGGTTTCACCGGGGAGCTGTTTTTT.

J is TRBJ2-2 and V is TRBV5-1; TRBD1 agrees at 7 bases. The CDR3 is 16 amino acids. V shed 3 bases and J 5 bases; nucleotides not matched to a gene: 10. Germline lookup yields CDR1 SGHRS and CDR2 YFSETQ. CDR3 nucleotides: TGCGCCAGCAGCTCCCACCGACAGGGTTGGACCGGGGAGCTGTTTTTT. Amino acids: CASSSHRQGWTGELFF.